These 7 T cell receptor beta chains share one sample of origin, sequenced in a study of T cell changes during pregnancy in multiple sclerosis. Method: immunoSEQ multiplex PCR; TCRdb's copy keeps in-frame clones and lacks some. Seen here are tens of thousands of clones, roughly 93% observed once, and the top ten hold 2.5%. This specimen was peripheral blood, taken in the second trimester of pregnancy. These receptors were taken from a female donor with multiple sclerosis, enrolled in a pregnancy study.

The CDR3 bases are TGTGCCAGCAGTGAAGGAGGAGGAGGTTTAAATGAAAAACTGTTTTTT. It specifies CASSEGGGGLNEKLFF. This sequence joins TRBV6-1 and TRBJ1-4; no firm D call. The germline V gene has CDR1 MNHNS and CDR2 SASEGT. This CDR3 has 16 amino acids. V was trimmed by 1 base and J by 5 bases, leaving 14 bases between them.

The V call is TRBV15, the J call TRBJ1-5; tentative D call: TRBD1 (6 bases). The CDR3 consists of 14 residues. The V and J ends lost 5 bases and 6 bases respectively, with 14 bases between them. Germline V gene sequence: CDR1 LNHNV, CDR2 YYDKDF (reference sequence). CDR3 in amino acids: CATSEGDTTQPQHF. DNA for the CDR3: TGTGCCACCAGCGAAGGGGACACAACTCAGCCCCAGCATTTT.

The chain carries TRBV9 and TRBJ2-1; 9 nucleotides align to TRBD2. Germline values: CDR1 SGDLS, CDR2 YYNGEE. CDR3 length equals 16 residues. Germline trimming cut 0 bases from V and 3 bases from J; bases unmatched to any gene: 4. CDR3 protein: CASSVGAGGVYNEQFF. The CDR3 nucleotides are TGTGCCAGCAGCGTAGGGGCGGGGGGGGTCTACAATGAGCAGTTCTTC.

The chain links TRBV5-6 to TRBJ1-6, with 8 bases identical to TRBD1. This CDR3 spans 15 amino acids. The trim removed 0 bases at V and 8 bases at J, leaving 4 bases unmatched. Germline V gene lookup returns CDR1 SGHDT and CDR2 YYEEEE. CDR3 coding DNA: TGTGCCAGCAGCTTGGCCACAGGGGGGGATTCACCCCTCCACTTT. This encodes CASSLATGGDSPLHF.

The V gene is TRBV10-1, the J gene TRBJ2-7; TRBD2 matches 11 bases. V lost 9 bases, J lost 3 bases, and 10 bases stayed unmatched. The CDR3 covers 15 residues. From germline, CDR1 is WNHNN and CDR2 SYGVQD (reference sequence). The CDR3 protein is CAREQTSGGFYEQYF. The CDR3 DNA reads TGCGCCAGAGAACAAACTAGCGGGGGTTTCTACGAGCAGTACTTC.

V gene TRBV9 combines with J gene TRBJ2-1, with 10 bases aligning to TRBD2. V lost 2 bases to trimming and J lost 9 bases; unmatched junction nucleotides: 8. The CDR3 sequence is 15 residues long. Germline V gene data show CDR1 as SGDLS and CDR2 as YYNGEE. CDR3 DNA sequence: TGTGCCAGCAGCGTTTCCGAGCGGGGGGGAGGTGAGCAGTTCTTC. It encodes CASSVSERGGGEQFF.

V gene TRBV4-1 combines with J gene TRBJ2-7; the match to TRBD1 covers 7 bases. Germline CDR1 MGHRA, CDR2 YSYEKL. The CDR3 has 15 amino acids. J lost 2 bases, V lost 4 bases, and 8 bases had no gene match. CDR3 coding DNA: TGCGCCAGCAGCCCCCTCTACAGGGGACCCTACGAGCAGTACTTC. Its translation is CASSPLYRGPYEQYF.